The entry that follows covers one T cell receptor beta chain sequence. The antigen remains undetermined. The data are from a study of spatial heterogeneity in lung cancer. About the research overall: The correlation between TCR transcript counts in tumor regions and a T cell module score from matched bulk RNA-seq was strong. On average, each unique TCR and UMI combination appeared more than ten times in raw reads.

TCRdb reanalysed the 5' RACE reads using MiXCR and keeps one entry per CDR3 protein. The data contain approximately 3,000 distinct CDR3 sequences, under 15% of them seen just once; the ten biggest clones take up around 21%. General study findings and limits: The number of expanded tumor alpha and beta chains correlated with mutation number.

The sample's time point: sample taken at primary tumor resection. In each case, whole RNA from tumor, nontumor lung or frozen PBMC was sequenced unsorted. This TCR was sampled from a male donor with early-stage non-small cell lung cancer. Here the sequenced sample was lung tumor tissue, taken at surgery.

The CDR3: CASSLPTGGGEKLFF. In nucleotides, the CDR3 is TGTGCCAGCAGTCTACCGACAGGGGGCGGTGAAAAACTGTTTTTT. The rearrangement links TRBV28 to TRBJ1-4; 10 bases align to TRBD1. Germline V gene lookup returns CDR1 MDHEN and CDR2 SYDVKM. V trimming: 5 bases; J trimming: 7 bases; junction bases outside the gene matches: 7. The length of the CDR3 is 15 residues.